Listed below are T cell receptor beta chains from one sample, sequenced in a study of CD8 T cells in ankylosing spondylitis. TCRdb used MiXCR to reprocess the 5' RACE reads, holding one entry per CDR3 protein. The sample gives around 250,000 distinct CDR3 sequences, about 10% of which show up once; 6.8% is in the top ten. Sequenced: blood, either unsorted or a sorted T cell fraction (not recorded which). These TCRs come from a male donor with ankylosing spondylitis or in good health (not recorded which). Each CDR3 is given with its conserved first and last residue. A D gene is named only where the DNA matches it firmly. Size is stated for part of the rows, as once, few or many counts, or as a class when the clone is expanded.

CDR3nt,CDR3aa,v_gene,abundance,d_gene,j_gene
TGTGCCAGCAGCGTAGGACAGTTTAGCAATCAGCCCCAGCATTTT,CASSVGQFSNQPQHF,TRBV9,many,NA,TRBJ1-5
TGCGCCAGCAGCTCAGCCGTAGGTTCCTACAATGAGCAGTTCTTC,CASSSAVGSYNEQFF,TRBV5-1,many,NA,TRBJ2-1
TGCGCCAGCAGCTTGGTACCCCAGCAGGGCTACGAGCAGTACTTC,CASSLVPQQGYEQYF,TRBV5-1,few,NA,TRBJ2-7
TGTGCCAGCACTTACAGGGGAAATAGCAATCAGCCCCAGCATTTT,CASTYRGNSNQPQHF,TRBV28,NA,TRBD1,TRBJ1-5
TGTGCCAGCTCACCACCGTCGAGTCAAGAGACCCAGTACTTC,CASSPPSSQETQYF,TRBV18,NA,NA,TRBJ2-5
TGCGCCAGCAGCTCGCTAGACAGGGGTCGTGAGCAGTTCTTC,CASSSLDRGREQFF,TRBV5-1,many,TRBD1,TRBJ2-1
TGCGCCAGCAGCTTCCTCCCAGCGGGAACATCCTACAATGAGCAGTTCTTC,CASSFLPAGTSYNEQFF,TRBV5-1,many,TRBD2,TRBJ2-1
TGTGCCAGCAGTTTGACTGGGGCACGCACAGATACGCAGTATTTT,CASSLTGARTDTQYF,TRBV12-3/TRBV12-4,NA,NA,TRBJ2-3
TGCAGTGCAACGCTCCGGGGGGCCGAGACAGATACGCAGTATTTT,CSATLRGAETDTQYF,TRBV20-1,many,NA,TRBJ2-3
TGCGCCAGCAGCCAAGATTTTAGTAGGGCGAACACCGGGGAGCTGTTTTTT,CASSQDFSRANTGELFF,TRBV4-1,many,NA,TRBJ2-2
TGCGCCAGCAGCTTGTCTTCGGTGGGGCTCACAGATACGCAGTATTTT,CASSLSSVGLTDTQYF,TRBV5-1,many,NA,TRBJ2-3
TGCAGCGTTTCGACAGGAAGCACAGATACGCAGTATTTT,CSVSTGSTDTQYF,TRBV29-1,many,NA,TRBJ2-3
TGTGCCAGCAGCTTACTCCTTGACGAGTGTATCTTT,CASSLLLDECIF,TRBV7-2,many,NA,TRBJ1-1
TGCAGTGCTAGATACGGGGCGATCAAAAACATTCAGTACTTC,CSARYGAIKNIQYF,TRBV20-1,NA,NA,TRBJ2-4
TGCGCCAGCGCCGCTAGCGGGCCCACAGATACGCAGTATTTT,CASAASGPTDTQYF,TRBV5-1,many,TRBD2,TRBJ2-3
TGCGCCAGCAGCGTCATGGGGAACTCTGGAAACACCATATATTTT,CASSVMGNSGNTIYF,TRBV5-1,NA,NA,TRBJ1-3
TGTGCCAGCAGCCATGCTGGGGCCAACGTCCTGACTTTC,CASSHAGANVLTF,TRBV14,NA,NA,TRBJ2-6
TGTGCCAGCAGTTATAGGGGGCAAGTTGAAGCTTTCTTT,CASSYRGQVEAFF,TRBV7-2,NA,TRBD1,TRBJ1-1
TGTGCCAGCAGAAATCCGGGACAGACCTACGAGCAGTACTTC,CASRNPGQTYEQYF,TRBV5-5,once,TRBD1,TRBJ2-7
TGTGCCAGCAGCTTAGCGGGGGGATCAGAGACCCAGTACTTC,CASSLAGGSETQYF,TRBV7-8,many,NA,TRBJ2-5
TGTGCCAGCAGTTTAATCAGGGTCTACAATGAGCAGTTCTTC,CASSLIRVYNEQFF,TRBV12-3/TRBV12-4,few,NA,TRBJ2-1
TGTGCCAGCAGTTTTACAGCCTCTGGAAACACCATATATTTT,CASSFTASGNTIYF,TRBV12-3/TRBV12-4,many,NA,TRBJ1-3
TGCAGCGCTTGGACAGGGGACTATGGCTACACCTTC,CSAWTGDYGYTF,TRBV29-1,many,TRBD1,TRBJ1-2
TGTGCCAGCAGCGTAACTGGAAATGAGCAGTTCTTC,CASSVTGNEQFF,TRBV9,many,NA,TRBJ2-1
TGCGCCAGCAGCTTGGAGAGGGTCTCTGGGGCCAACGTCCTGACTTTC,CASSLERVSGANVLTF,TRBV5-1,NA,NA,TRBJ2-6
TGCGCCAGCAGCCCGGGCGCAGGACAGACAGCCTACGAGCAGTACTTC,CASSPGAGQTAYEQYF,TRBV5-1,many,NA,TRBJ2-7
TGCAGCGTTGAGGCGCCTCCTACAAACAATGAGCAGTTCTTC,CSVEAPPTNNEQFF,TRBV29-1,few,NA,TRBJ2-1
TGTGCCAGCAGCGCGGTGACAGATACGCAGTATTTT,CASSAVTDTQYF,TRBV5-6,many,NA,TRBJ2-3
TGCAGTGCCCCCTACCCGGGACAGGGGAACGACGAGCAGTACTTC,CSAPYPGQGNDEQYF,TRBV20-1,many,TRBD1,TRBJ2-7
TGTGCCAGCAGTTTGGAGAGGGCGGAATCCTACGAGCAGTACTTC,CASSLERAESYEQYF,TRBV12-3/TRBV12-4,many,NA,TRBJ2-7
TGCAGTGCTAGACAGGGGGTGATGTACGAGCAGTACTTC,CSARQGVMYEQYF,TRBV20-1,NA,TRBD1,TRBJ2-7
TGTGCCAGCAGTTACGGGTACCGGGGGAATGAGCAGTTCTTC,CASSYGYRGNEQFF,TRBV6-2/TRBV6-3,NA,NA,TRBJ2-1
TGTGCCAGCAGCAGCGACAGGGGGCTTGGGTACACTGAAGCTTTCTTT,CASSSDRGLGYTEAFF,TRBV7-8,many,TRBD1,TRBJ1-1
TGTGCCAGCAGCGGGGACAGGGGACCGTTACCAGATACGCAGTATTTT,CASSGDRGPLPDTQYF,TRBV5-8,many,TRBD1,TRBJ2-3
TGCAGTGCTACGAGCCCCCGACTAGCAGAGTTCTTC,CSATSPRLAEFF,TRBV20-1,NA,TRBD2,TRBJ2-1
TGTGCCAGCAGGCCGTCTAGCGGGGGAAACTACGAGCAGTACTTC,CASRPSSGGNYEQYF,TRBV12-3/TRBV12-4,few,TRBD2,TRBJ2-7
TGTGCCAGCGGCGATCGTCAGGGTCAGACTGAAGCTTTCTTT,CASGDRQGQTEAFF,TRBV6-1,few,NA,TRBJ1-1
TGTGCCAGCAGCCAGCCCCTGGGGGGCCCCACGAACACCATATATTTT,CASSQPLGGPTNTIYF,TRBV3-1,few,NA,TRBJ1-3
TGTGCCATTCAGGGAGTCACCGGGGAGCTGTTTTTT,CAIQGVTGELFF,TRBV28,NA,NA,TRBJ2-2
TGCGCCAGCAGTCTGAACAGGGACGTTTTGAACACTGAAGCTTTCTTT,CASSLNRDVLNTEAFF,TRBV5-1,few,NA,TRBJ1-1
TGTGCCAGCAGTGAAGCAGGAAGCAGGGTAACGCAGTATTTT,CASSEAGSRVTQYF,TRBV2,few,NA,TRBJ2-3
TGTGCCAGCAGCCAAAGACAGGGGGCGCGGACCGGGGAGCTGTTTTTT,CASSQRQGARTGELFF,TRBV5-5,many,TRBD1,TRBJ2-2
TGTGCCAGCAGCTTAAGGGCCTCCAATCAGCCCCAGCATTTT,CASSLRASNQPQHF,TRBV7-2,NA,NA,TRBJ1-5
TGCAGTGCCCCGGGGCAGGGGTGGGGTGAAGCTTTCTTT,CSAPGQGWGEAFF,TRBV20-1,many,NA,TRBJ1-1
TGCAGTGGGGGGCCATCCCGGTCGGCGCAGTATTTT,CSGGPSRSAQYF,TRBV20-1,many,NA,TRBJ2-3
TGCGCCAGTTCCACGGAGGGGGACACCGGGGAGCTGTTTTTT,CASSTEGDTGELFF,TRBV5-1,many,NA,TRBJ2-2
TGTGCCAGCAGTACGTCACCAGCGGGAGCCTACGAGCAGTACTTC,CASSTSPAGAYEQYF,TRBV6-5,NA,TRBD2,TRBJ2-7
TGCGCCAGCAGCCTATTCCACCCGGGACGGATAACCCCAGATACGCAGTATTTT,CASSLFHPGRITPDTQYF,TRBV5-1,many,NA,TRBJ2-3
TGCAGTGCCGAGAGGTGGGGACAGGGGGCCACCGGGGAGCTGTTTTTT,CSAERWGQGATGELFF,TRBV20-1,few,TRBD1,TRBJ2-2
TGTGCCACCAGTGGGGGTCTAGCGGGAATGACAGATACGCAGTATTTT,CATSGGLAGMTDTQYF,TRBV24-1,many,TRBD2,TRBJ2-3
TGCGCCAGCAGCTTGGGGACAAACAATGAGCAGTTCTTC,CASSLGTNNEQFF,TRBV5-1,many,NA,TRBJ2-1
TGTGCCAGCAGCCAAGAGGGACAGGGAGCTAACTATGGCTACACCTTC,CASSQEGQGANYGYTF,TRBV4-2,many,TRBD1,TRBJ1-2
TGCAGTGCTAGAGATATCGGGCGGACTAGCGACCTATTGAGCACAGATACGCAGTATTTT,CSARDIGRTSDLLSTDTQYF,TRBV20-1,NA,TRBD2,TRBJ2-3
TGCAGCGCGGGACGGGGTGACACTGAAGCTTTCTTT,CSAGRGDTEAFF,TRBV29-1,many,NA,TRBJ1-1
TGTGCCAGCACCGAGTCAGGCCTCTCTGGGGCCAACGTCCTGACTTTC,CASTESGLSGANVLTF,TRBV2,NA,NA,TRBJ2-6
TGTGCCAGCAGTGCCAGCGGGGGGGCCTGGAATGAGCAGTTCTTC,CASSASGGAWNEQFF,TRBV6-1,NA,TRBD2,TRBJ2-1
TGTGCCAGCTCGTCCGGAATTCAAGAGACCCAGTACTTC,CASSSGIQETQYF,TRBV5-6,many,NA,TRBJ2-5
TGTGCCAGCAGCTTAGCGGTGGGTTCGGGAGGCACTGAAGCTTTCTTT,CASSLAVGSGGTEAFF,TRBV7-6,many,NA,TRBJ1-1
TGTGCCAGCAGTGCAGTTCCTTCCGGGACAGGGGTTCCCCAAGAGACCCAGTACTTC,CASSAVPSGTGVPQETQYF,TRBV25-1,many,TRBD1,TRBJ2-5
TGTGCCAGCAGCGCCCGGGACTCGAGACTCACAGATACGCAGTATTTT,CASSARDSRLTDTQYF,TRBV9,few,NA,TRBJ2-3